Presented here are 11 T cell receptor beta chains from one specimen sequenced in a study of blood T cell repertoires in COVID-19. The data were produced by immunoSEQ multiplex PCR, yet TCRdb's version contains in-frame clones alone and is incomplete. The data contain some 180,000 clones, more than 75% of them singletons. The sequencing input was PBMCs or T cells enriched from blood (not recorded which). All receptors derive from a man aged 55 to 70 who had been exposed to COVID-19.

The gene calls are TRBV9 and TRBJ2-7; TRBD1 agrees at 11 bases. Germline CDR1 reads SGDLS; CDR2 reads YYNGEE. V was clipped by 0 bases and J by 7 bases; unmatched bases: 6. This CDR3 region has 15 residues. The CDR3, as DNA: TGTGCCAGCAGCGTAGAGGGACAGGGGGTTCGGGAGCAGTACTTC. Translation gives CASSVEGQGVREQYF.

V is TRBV5-5 and J is TRBJ2-7, with D perhaps TRBD1 (5 bases). CDR3 length: 14 amino acids. The V gene's germline CDR1 is SGHKS and CDR2 YYEKEE (reference sequence). The V and J ends lost 3 bases and 4 bases respectively, with 14 bases between them. The CDR3 nucleotides read TGTGCCAGCAGCTCCACCTTCAGGGAATACGAGCAGTACTTC. Its translation: CASSSTFREYEQYF.

The rearrangement joins TRBV19 to TRBJ2-5, with 10 positions matching TRBD2. With 3 bases clipped from V and 5 bases from J, the junction kept 3 bases outside the gene matches. The V gene's germline CDR1 is LNHDA and CDR2 SQIVND (reference sequence). The CDR3 consists of 14 residues. CDR3 residues: CASSMGLASETQYF. Written as DNA, the CDR3 is TGTGCCAGTAGTATGGGACTAGCGTCGGAGACCCAGTACTTC.

The V gene is TRBV5-1, the J gene TRBJ1-5; D is perhaps TRBD1 (6 bases). CDR3 size: 15 residues. Trimming stripped 0 bases from V and 3 bases from J, with 10 bases between. Germline loops: CDR1 SGHRS, CDR2 YFSETQ. The CDR3 region is CASSLAPGVNQPQHF. As DNA, the CDR3 is TGCGCCAGCAGCTTGGCTCCAGGGGTCAATCAGCCCCAGCATTTT.

The chain employs TRBV7-3 and TRBJ2-1, with D hard to call. The germline gives CDR1 SGHTA, CDR2 FQGTGA. V was pared by 5 bases and J by 10 bases, with 18 bases between. This CDR3 is 14 amino acids long. CDR3 in amino acids: CASSPAWSTDEQFF. The DNA for the CDR3 is TGTGCCAGCAGCCCCGCCTGGTCTACAGACGAGCAGTTCTTC.

The rearrangement joins TRBV19 to TRBJ1-1, with D possibly TRBD1 on 5 matching bases. Germline CDR1 reads LNHDA; CDR2 reads SQIVND (reference sequence). V dropped 0 bases and J dropped 10 bases, with 12 bases sitting between them. The CDR3 sequence is 13 residues long. CDR3 DNA sequence: TGTGCCAGTAGTATAGATCGTCAGGGTCGAGCTTTCTTT. The encoded protein is CASSIDRQGRAFF.

The rearrangement links TRBV6-2 or TRBV6-3 to TRBJ2-1, with 7 bases aligning to TRBD2. CDR3 length equals 17 residues. Trimming took 0 bases from V and 7 from J; bases not matched to a gene: 12. Germline V gene lookup returns CDR1 MNHEY and CDR2 SVGEGT. CDR3 in DNA: TGTGCCAGCAGTTACTCGAGATTTGCGGGAGACGGTAATGAGCAGTTCTTC. Translation gives CASSYSRFAGDGNEQFF.

In its sample, this clone was seen once. V is TRBV18 and J is TRBJ1-1, with 9 bases lining up with TRBD1. Germline-derived CDR1 and CDR2 are KGHSH and LQKENI. This CDR3 comprises 15 residues. J was trimmed by 4 bases and V by 3 bases; bases with no gene match: 6. The CDR3 sequence: CASSPPGTGTTEAFF. The CDR3 nucleotides read TGTGCCAGCTCACCTCCCGGGACAGGGACCACTGAAGCTTTCTTT.

The chain employs TRBV27 and TRBJ1-4; D call uncertain. This CDR3 is built from 14 residues. Germline V lookup: CDR1 MNHEY, CDR2 SMNVEV (reference sequence). V shed 3 bases and J shed 4 bases, with 9 bases lying between them. The CDR3 here is CASSLVRNNEKLFF. DNA for the CDR3: TGTGCCAGCAGTTTGGTCAGGAATAATGAAAAACTGTTTTTT.

The V call is TRBV27, the J call TRBJ1-1; D not resolved. The CDR3 is made up of 13 amino acids. CDR1 is MNHEY and CDR2 is SMNVEV in the germline V gene (reference sequence). Trimming pared 4 bases from V and 3 bases from J, leaving 9 bases between. The CDR3 DNA reads as TGTGCCAGCAGTTACAGACCCGACACTGAAGCTTTCTTT. This translates into CASSYRPDTEAFF.

The chain uses TRBV7-2 and TRBJ1-5; TRBD1 matches at 7 bases. CDR1 is SGHTA and CDR2 is FQGNSA in the germline V gene. The J segment lost 2 bases and the V segment lost 5 bases, leaving 6 bases of the junction unmatched. The CDR3 has 15 residues. CDR3 protein: CASSPDREGNQPQHF. Written as DNA, the CDR3 is TGTGCCAGCAGCCCCGACAGGGAAGGCAATCAGCCCCAGCATTTT.